These T cell receptor beta chains were read from a single sample in a study of blood T cell repertoires in COVID-19. The method was immunoSEQ multiplex PCR; TCRdb's version includes in-frame clones alone and lacks a portion of them. The sample gives about 270,000 clones, 75% to 90% of which show up once; 2% to 2.5% is in the top ten. Sequencing was carried out using peripheral blood. These receptors were obtained from a man aged 45 to 65 with acute or convalescent COVID-19. Each CDR3 is given with its conserved first and last residue. Fields, in order: D gene, clone size, J gene, V gene, CDR3 protein. A D gene is named only where the DNA matches it firmly. Size values are once, few and many counts, or a class for expanded clones, and some rows have none.

d_call: TRBD1; clone_size: NA; j_call: TRBJ1-1; v_call: TRBV23-1; cdr3_aa: CASSQSDRRNTEAFF
d_call: NA; clone_size: NA; j_call: TRBJ2-7; v_call: TRBV30; cdr3_aa: CAWSGRVEQYF
d_call: NA; clone_size: NA; j_call: TRBJ2-5; v_call: TRBV18; cdr3_aa: CASSPRRTLETQYF
d_call: NA; clone_size: once; j_call: TRBJ1-2; v_call: TRBV5-6; cdr3_aa: CASSSETDWDYGYTF
d_call: NA; clone_size: NA; j_call: TRBJ2-3; v_call: TRBV7-3; cdr3_aa: CASSHRDSRTDTQYF
d_call: NA; clone_size: NA; j_call: TRBJ2-1; v_call: TRBV3-1/TRBV3-2; cdr3_aa: CASSNLQGNEQFF
d_call: NA; clone_size: NA; j_call: TRBJ1-1; v_call: TRBV5-6; cdr3_aa: CASRITGENTEAFF
d_call: NA; clone_size: NA; j_call: TRBJ2-7; v_call: TRBV2; cdr3_aa: CASSGSDLREQYF
d_call: NA; clone_size: NA; j_call: TRBJ2-3; v_call: TRBV2; cdr3_aa: CASRGSWGRTDTQYF
d_call: TRBD1; clone_size: NA; j_call: TRBJ1-6; v_call: TRBV5-4; cdr3_aa: CASSSSSGTVYNSPLHF
d_call: NA; clone_size: NA; j_call: TRBJ1-2; v_call: TRBV10-1; cdr3_aa: CANPPPRGDGGYTF
d_call: TRBD2; clone_size: NA; j_call: TRBJ2-3; v_call: TRBV7-3; cdr3_aa: CASSLKLAGSTDTQYF
d_call: NA; clone_size: few; j_call: TRBJ1-5; v_call: TRBV6-5; cdr3_aa: CASSYMGGGQPQHF
d_call: NA; clone_size: NA; j_call: TRBJ1-1; v_call: TRBV28; cdr3_aa: CASTVVSEAFF
d_call: NA; clone_size: NA; j_call: TRBJ2-5; v_call: TRBV3-1/TRBV3-2; cdr3_aa: CASSQERGGKTQYF
d_call: TRBD1; clone_size: NA; j_call: TRBJ2-5; v_call: TRBV25-1; cdr3_aa: CASSRGQGGETQYF
d_call: TRBD1; clone_size: once; j_call: TRBJ2-5; v_call: TRBV10-3; cdr3_aa: CAIRTGAEETQYF
d_call: TRBD1; clone_size: NA; j_call: TRBJ1-5; v_call: TRBV19; cdr3_aa: CASSTKAGTGSGRQQPQHF
d_call: TRBD1; clone_size: NA; j_call: TRBJ2-1; v_call: TRBV10-1; cdr3_aa: CASTGQGAPNEQFF
d_call: NA; clone_size: NA; j_call: TRBJ1-2; v_call: TRBV9; cdr3_aa: CASSPSGGGYTF
d_call: TRBD2; clone_size: NA; j_call: TRBJ2-5; v_call: TRBV19; cdr3_aa: CASSMIGGAETQYF
d_call: TRBD1; clone_size: NA; j_call: TRBJ1-6; v_call: TRBV3-1/TRBV3-2; cdr3_aa: CASSQFWGDRGNSPLHF
d_call: TRBD1; clone_size: NA; j_call: TRBJ1-1; v_call: TRBV18; cdr3_aa: CASSPNTGGVGTEAFF
d_call: NA; clone_size: NA; j_call: TRBJ2-5; v_call: TRBV5-6; cdr3_aa: CASSLHSGSTQYF
d_call: NA; clone_size: NA; j_call: TRBJ1-3; v_call: TRBV11-2; cdr3_aa: CASSLDRAGAGNTIYF
d_call: NA; clone_size: NA; j_call: TRBJ2-6; v_call: TRBV5-1; cdr3_aa: CASSPSGLTSGANVLTF
d_call: TRBD1; clone_size: NA; j_call: TRBJ1-5; v_call: TRBV7-9; cdr3_aa: CASSPTGHSNQPQHF